The sequence of this T cell receptor beta chain was determined in a study of T cells in Graves' hyperthyroidism and ophthalmopathy. General study findings and limits: Ophthalmopathy, as predicted by the model, came a median approximately 5.9 months after the prediction. Most expanded thyroid clonotypes above 0.001 also appeared in blood.

This clonotype was observed many times. Its antigen is as yet unknown. V was shortened by 3 bases and J by 9 bases, with 24 bases between the two germline ends. The CDR3 is made up of 17 amino acids. The germline V gene encodes CDR1 LGHDT and CDR2 YNNKEL (reference sequence). Extraction of PBMCs used roughly 9.4 ml of fresh peripheral blood. The TCR beta CDR3 regions underwent amplification using RNA transcripts as the source. The HTBI primer set drove a first-round RT-PCR of the TCR CDR3. TCRdb ran MiXCR on the multiplex PCR reads and lists one entry per CDR3 protein. The sample carries 530,000 or so distinct CDR3 sequences, approximately 17% recorded once.

The receptor was isolated from a woman between 18 and 30 years old with Graves' ophthalmopathy. This chain uses TRBV3-1 with TRBJ2-1; D is tentatively TRBD1 or TRBD2 (7 bases each). Sequencing used blood. The chain's CDR3 is CASSQAPRGGAHGEQFF. The CDR3 nucleotides read TGTGCCAGCAGCCAGGCCCCCAGGGGGGGGGCCCACGGTGAGCAGTTCTTC.